Detailed here is one TCR beta chain. Its specificity is unknown. Primers included in the PCR were 60 Vbeta and 13 Jbeta primers. Data came from immunoSEQ multiplex PCR; TCRdb stores just in-frame clones and leaves some out. The sample contains 65,000 to 90,000 clones, about four fifths of which appear only once. The entry originates in a study of cytomegalovirus exposure and HLA in healthy donors. Study-wide results and caveats: It was approximately 170 TCR beta chains that were listed as cytomegalovirus-associated. It was reportedly the case that the classifier diagnosed cytomegalovirus status with high specificity and sensitivity. A previous analysis found most TCR beta V segments productive roughly 87% or roughly 30% of the time. TCR beta sequences reportedly predicted most subjects' HLA-A and HLA-B alleles accurately.

The junction had 5 bases not matched to a gene; V was cut back by 0 bases and J by 2 bases. CDR1 is SGHRS, CDR2 YFSETQ, per germline. The CDR3 has 17 residues. This TCR was recovered from a man between 18 and 29 years old in good health and CMV-seronegative. Source material: PBMCs. This chain connects TRBV5-1 to TRBJ2-7, with 13 bases aligning to TRBD2. CDR3 loop: CASSLVSGTSGAYEQYF. The DNA of the CDR3 is TGCGCCAGCAGCTTGGTCTCCGGGACTAGCGGGGCCTACGAGCAGTACTTC.